A single sample is the source of the 19 T cell receptor beta chains below, sequenced in a study of metastatic and nonmetastatic thyroid tumors. TCRdb reanalyzed the PCR reads with MiXCR. The data contain about 20,000 clones, 15% to 17% of them singletons. None of the patients had undergone any treatment ahead of thyroid surgery. Sequences were obtained from blood. The receptors were gathered from a female donor with papillary thyroid cancer or a benign thyroid nodule (not recorded which). Some clones in this sample may be carry-over from other donors' samples.

V is TRBV12-3 or TRBV12-4 and J is TRBJ2-3; D tentatively reads TRBD1 or TRBD2 (7 bases each). The CDR3 runs to 17 residues. With 5 bases removed from V and 12 bases from J, the gap between germline ends came to 30 bases. The CDR3 DNA reads as TGTGCCAGCAGTGCCCAAACAATAGCAGGGGGGGACGGGAGACAGTATTTT. This sequence encodes CASSAQTIAGGDGRQYF.

Ten or more counts support this clone. The chain links TRBV10-3 to TRBJ2-5; 7 bases line up with TRBD2. From germline, CDR1 is ENHRY and CDR2 SYGVKD. With 10 bases clipped from V and 2 bases from J, the junction kept 7 bases outside the gene matches. The CDR3 loop spans 13 amino acids. This CDR3 is CATAGEPQETQYF. CDR3 in DNA: TGTGCCACCGCGGGAGAACCGCAAGAGACCCAGTACTTC.

As for this clone: Given a much more abundant clone one base away, this may be a read error. The chain links TRBV18 to TRBJ2-7, with TRBD1 matching 9 bases. This CDR3 spans 14 amino acids. In germline, CDR1 is KGHSH, CDR2 LQKENI. The CDR3 reads CATSQDRGAYEQYF. The CDR3 coding sequence is TGTGCCACCTCACAAGACAGGGGGGCGTACGAGCAGTACTTC.

This clone came up many times. V and J are TRBV4-1 and TRBJ1-2, with D maybe TRBD1 (6 bases). The V end was cut by 1 base, the J end by 2 bases, with 11 bases between. Germline V gene sequence: CDR1 MGHRA, CDR2 YSYEKL. The CDR3 is made up of 15 amino acids. This CDR3 is CASSQATGQNYGYTF. DNA of the CDR3: TGCGCCAGCAGCCAAGCCACAGGGCAAAACTATGGCTACACCTTC.

This clone showed up many times. The rearrangement links TRBV6-1 to TRBJ2-3; D call uncertain. In germline, CDR1 is MNHNS, CDR2 SASEGT. V lost 8 bases and J lost 7, with 13 bases in between. The CDR3 is 12 amino acids. The CDR3 spells CASDPDRYTQYF. Here the CDR3 DNA reads TGTGCCAGCGACCCGGACCGATATACGCAGTATTTT.

The J gene is TRBJ2-3, the V gene TRBV20-1; D is uncertain. Germline V gene lookup returns CDR1 DFQATT and CDR2 SNEGSKA (reference sequence). The V and J ends lost 3 bases and 2 bases respectively, with 15 bases between them. This CDR3 comprises 15 residues. The CDR3 sequence is CSASVRRILTDTQYF. The DNA for the CDR3 is TGCAGTGCTAGCGTCAGGCGGATACTCACAGATACGCAGTATTTT.

The chain employs TRBV19 and TRBJ1-2; D might be TRBD1 (5 bases). The germline V and J ends were trimmed by 4 bases and 4 bases, with 10 bases remaining between them. CDR3 length: 13 residues. Per the germline V gene, CDR1 is LNHDA and CDR2 is SQIVND (reference sequence). DNA for the CDR3: TGTGCCAGTAGTACCCAGGGTGGCTATGGCTACACCTTC. The encoded protein is CASSTQGGYGYTF.

The chain is built from TRBV4-2 and TRBJ2-6, with TRBD1 identical over 7 bases. With V trimmed by 4 bases and J by 0 bases, 6 bases remained unmatched. The CDR3 consists of 17 residues. Germline CDR1 reads LGHNA; CDR2 reads YNFKEQ. CDR3 amino acids: CASSPDRPLSGANVLTF. DNA of the CDR3: TGTGCCAGCAGCCCGGACAGGCCACTCTCTGGGGCCAACGTCCTGACTTTC.

The table lists this clone with many counts. V usage is TRBV20-1 and J usage is TRBJ2-3; 10 nucleotides agree with TRBD1. Per germline, CDR1 DFQATT and CDR2 SNEGSKA (reference sequence). CDR3 length: 13 amino acids. The V and J ends lost 6 bases and 6 bases, in that order; junction bases with no gene match: 6. CDR3 amino acids: CSARDRGFDTQYF. CDR3 nucleotide sequence: TGCAGTGCCAGGGACAGGGGTTTTGATACGCAGTATTTT.

This clone was seen at least ten times. The chain recombines TRBV11-1 with TRBJ1-2; D may be TRBD1 (5 bases). Trimming pared 2 bases from V and 2 bases from J, leaving 15 bases between. CDR1 is SGHAT and CDR2 is FQDESV in the germline V gene (reference sequence). The CDR3 totals 16 residues. CDR3 nucleotide sequence: TGTGCCAGCAGCTTATTGTCTGGCGGGGGGAACTATGGCTACACCTTC. It codes for CASSLLSGGGNYGYTF.

V and J are TRBV19 and TRBJ1-5, with D possibly matching TRBD1 (6 bases). The CDR3 has 15 residues. Trimming removed 7 bases at V and 4 bases at J, with 17 bases between. Germline-derived CDR1 and CDR2 are LNHDA and SQIVND (reference sequence). Written as DNA, the CDR3 is TGTGCCAGTACCCCCCCGGGGACAACAAATCAGCCCCAGCATTTT. This gives the protein CASTPPGTTNQPQHF.

Many counts were recorded for this clone. V is TRBV9 and J is TRBJ2-6; no definite D call. The CDR3 consists of 16 residues. V lost 4 bases and J lost 0, with 11 bases in between. In germline, CDR1 is SGDLS, CDR2 YYNGEE. For the CDR3, the DNA is TGTGCCAGCAGCCCCAGAAGCCCCTCTGGGGCCAACGTCCTGACTTTC. Protein product: CASSPRSPSGANVLTF.

By its share, this clone is medium-sized. The J gene is TRBJ1-6, the V gene TRBV12-3 or TRBV12-4; no definite D call. CDR3 size: 15 residues. Deletions cut 3 bases from V and 6 bases from J, with 12 bases between. CDR3: CASSLGRQTNSPLHF. CDR3 nucleotides: TGTGCCAGCAGTTTGGGTAGGCAAACTAATTCACCCCTCCACTTT.

By proportion, this clone is medium-sized. The chain couples TRBV6-1 to TRBJ1-2; TRBD1 is a possible D gene (6 bases). CDR3 size: 13 residues. Germline V CDR1 and CDR2: MNHNS, SASEGT. Trimming cost V 4 bases and J 8 bases, with 14 bases left between them. For the CDR3, the DNA is TGTGCCAGCAGTGCGCCGGGACAACGAGGCTACACCTTC. Translating gives CASSAPGQRGYTF.

This clone is medium-sized within its sample. The chain combines TRBV6-1 with TRBJ1-6; no clear D. Germline CDR1 and CDR2: MNHNS and SASEGT. Trimming took 9 bases from V and 10 from J, leaving 16 bases between them. This CDR3 has 13 residues. CDR3 protein: CASRVSNGSPLHF. CDR3 in DNA: TGTGCCAGTAGGGTGTCGAACGGCTCACCCCTCCACTTT.

This clone came up many times. CDR3 coding DNA: TGTGCCAGCAGCGAGGGCGGGAGTGTGGGTGAGCAGTTCTTC. This encodes CASSEGGSVGEQFF. The chain couples TRBV6-4 to TRBJ2-1; TRBD2 aligns across 7 bases. CDR1 and CDR2 (germline): MRHNA, SNTAGT. V lost 6 bases to trimming and J lost 9 bases; unmatched junction nucleotides: 11. CDR3 length: 14 residues.

This clone is categorized as medium-sized. The chain has TRBV6-1 and TRBJ2-2; 7 nucleotides line up with TRBD1. The CDR3 is 14 residues long. From germline, CDR1 is MNHNS and CDR2 SASEGT. V was clipped by 6 bases and J by 3 bases; unmatched bases: 4. This chain's CDR3 is CASSDGTDTGELFF. CDR3 DNA sequence: TGTGCCAGCAGCGACGGGACAGACACCGGGGAGCTGTTTTTT.

This clone showed up many times. The chain links TRBV28 to TRBJ2-5, with 7 bases fitting TRBD1. The CDR3 is 13 amino acids. Losses at the gene ends were 11 bases for V and 3 bases for J; bases not matched to a gene: 9. Germline assignment: CDR1 MDHEN and CDR2 SYDVKM. CDR3 protein: CASQGVWKETQYF. CDR3 bases: TGTGCCTCCCAGGGGGTTTGGAAAGAGACCCAGTACTTC.

In this sample, this clone turned up many times. The sample holds other DNA sequences that translate to the same CDR3. The genes are TRBV10-3 and TRBJ2-3; D is undetermined. Germline loops: CDR1 ENHRY, CDR2 SYGVKD. The V gene lost 0 bases and the J gene lost 0 bases, with 7 bases spanning the gap. This CDR3 contains 15 residues. The CDR3 spells CAISESGGSTDTQYF. The CDR3 DNA sequence: TGTGCCATCAGTGAGTCGGGCGGTAGCACAGATACGCAGTATTTT.